This T cell receptor (beta chain) was sequenced during a study of OX40 agonist ivuxolimab in advanced cancers. Study-level background: Two patients with cutaneous melanoma and one with hepatocellular carcinoma, three in total, showed partial responses. Findings and caveats of the study: Partly responding patients at 0.1-3.0 mg/kg showed some of the smallest clonal expansion.

The CDR3 covers 15 residues. Germline V lookup: CDR1 LNHNV, CDR2 YYDKDF (reference sequence). With 5 bases removed from V and 6 bases from J, the gap between germline ends came to 16 bases. On this clone: Its antigen is unidentified.

The method was immunoSEQ multiplex PCR; TCRdb's version includes in-frame clones alone and lacks a portion of them. Of some 48,000 clones in the sample, about nine tenths were seen once. The V and J genes are TRBV15 and TRBJ2-2; D is uncertain. The sequence derives from an adult with an advanced solid tumor such as melanoma, head and neck, liver or kidney cancer. The sequencing here drew on CD4+ or CD8+ T cells sorted from blood, taken in a trial of the OX40 agonist ivuxolimab. The CDR3 here is CATSGYPESSGELFF. CDR3 sequence (DNA): TGTGCCACCAGCGGTTACCCGGAGTCGTCCGGGGAGCTGTTTTTT.